The clone carrying this T cell receptor beta chain was counted ten times or more. Its antigen is currently unknown. This sample is part of a study of T cells in Graves' hyperthyroidism and ophthalmopathy. Whole-study results and caveats: Among thyroid clonotypes expanded above 0.001, most also appeared in blood.

TCR beta CDR3 region amplification was performed from RNA transcripts. First-round RT-PCR of the TCR CDR3 relied on the HTBI primer set. TCRdb reanalysed the multiplex PCR reads using MiXCR and keeps one entry per CDR3 protein. The table records about 600,000 distinct CDR3 sequences, about 16% of them present only once. The CDR3 loop spans 14 amino acids. J lost 7 bases, V lost 2 bases, and 3 bases had no gene match. Germline V lookup: CDR1 SGHRS, CDR2 YFSETQ. Lactation, pregnancy, other autoimmune disease or uncontrolled infection led to exclusion of patients. Input material: blood. This TCR was sampled from a woman between 40 and 55 years old with Graves' ophthalmopathy. V gene TRBV5-1 combines with J gene TRBJ1-4; 9 bases are shared with TRBD1. CDR3 residues: CASSFRDRAEKLFF. CDR3 sequence (DNA): TGCGCCAGCAGCTTCCGGGACAGGGCTGAAAAACTGTTTTTT.